A single sample gave rise to the 23 T cell receptor beta chains below, sequenced in a study of T cell clonality in common variable immunodeficiency. Method: immunoSEQ multiplex PCR; TCRdb's copy keeps in-frame clones and lacks some. In total the sample includes around 45,000 clones, none of them seen once. Sequenced material: peripheral blood mononuclear cells. All receptors come from a person between 18 and 75 years old in good health.

This clone was counted only a few times. The CDR3 end is not reached by the read, which stops 3 residues before it; the germline J gene fills it in. The rearrangement links TRBV7-9 to TRBJ2-3; 7 bases match TRBD1. Germline V gives CDR1 SEHNR, CDR2 FQNEAQ (reference sequence). The CDR3 runs 14 residues. V was clipped by 6 bases and J by 0 bases; unmatched bases: 3. Incomplete CDR3 DNA: TGTGCCAGCAGAGTGGACAGGAGCACAGATACG. It encodes CASRVDRSTDT. The whole CDR3 reads CASRVDRSTDTQYF.

The sample holds many counts of this clone. The read falls 3 residues short of the CDR3 end, and the missing part is taken from the germline J gene. V and J are TRBV11-3 and TRBJ2-5; D unclear. Germline CDR1 reads SGHNT; CDR2 reads YENEEA. V dropped 1 base and J dropped 1 base, with 10 bases sitting between them. The CDR3 totals 15 residues. The part of the CDR3 DNA that was read is TGTGCCAGCAGCTTAGGAGAAACACGCCAAGAGACC. It is translated as CASSLGETRQET. The entire CDR3 reads CASSLGETRQETQYF.

This clone was found a few times. The CDR3 end falls 3 residues outside the read, so it is completed with the germline J gene. The genes are TRBV5-1 and TRBJ2-3, with D perhaps TRBD1 (5 bases). Per germline, CDR1 SGHRS and CDR2 YFSETQ. The CDR3 loop spans 15 amino acids. V was cut by 0 bases and J by 4 bases, with 12 bases left in between. This CDR3 reads CASSLGAGNADTQYF. The sequenced CDR3 bases are TGCGCCAGCAGCTTGGGTGCAGGGAATGCAGATACG.

This clone was counted at least ten times. CDR3 in amino acids: CASATRRDYGYTF. The DNA read from the CDR3 is TGTGCCAGCGCTACCCGAAGGGACTATGGC. This chain connects TRBV7-9 to TRBJ1-2; D gene uncertain. The DNA ends 3 residues before the CDR3 does, and the rest of the CDR3 is filled in from the germline J gene. The V end was cut by 8 bases, the J end by 3 bases, with 13 bases between. CDR1 is SEHNR, CDR2 FQNEAQ, per germline (reference sequence). The CDR3 sequence is 13 residues long.

This clone was counted many times. The read comes to an end 3 residues before the CDR3 does, leaving the germline J gene to fill in the end. This chain connects TRBV5-4 to TRBJ1-2; D is perhaps TRBD1 (6 bases). This CDR3 contains 13 residues. CDR1 and CDR2 from the germline V gene are SGHNT and YYREEE (reference sequence). Deletions cut 3 bases from V and 5 bases from J, with 11 bases between. This chain's CDR3 is CASSSGQLYGYTF. The CDR3 bases that were read are TGTGCCAGCAGCTCTGGACAGCTTTATGGC.

This clone was observed many times. Germline and junction disagree at one end, which may indicate a read error. Sequencing ends 3 residues short of the CDR3 end; the germline J gene provides the rest. V usage is TRBV7-7 and J usage is TRBJ2-5; TRBD2 agrees at 11 bases. Per the germline V gene, CDR1 is SSHAT and CDR2 is FNYEAQ (reference sequence). The CDR3 consists of 17 residues. The covered CDR3 bases are TGTGCTAGCAGCTACATCGGACTAGCGGGTGATCAAGAGACC. This codes for CASSYIGLAGDQET. Given in full, the CDR3 is CASSYIGLAGDQETQYF. The variable domain in full, completed from reference TRBV7-7 and TRBJ2-5, reads GAGVSQSPRYKVTKRGQDVTLRCDPISSHATLYWYQQALGQGPEFLTYFNYEAQPDKSGLPSDRFSAERPEGSISTLTIQRTEQRDSAMYRCASSYIGLAGDQETQYFGPGTRLLVL.

About this clone: The read ends 3 residues early relative to the CDR3; the germline J gene fills the gap. V usage is TRBV7-9 and J usage is TRBJ2-7; possible D gene TRBD2, 6 bases. The germline V gene encodes CDR1 SEHNR and CDR2 FQNEAQ (reference sequence). This CDR3 comprises 13 residues. V lost 5 bases, J lost 3 bases, and 11 bases lay in between. The CDR3 bases that were read are TGTGCCAGCAGCCCAAGCGGGCTCTACGAG. Amino acid sequence: CASSPSGLYE. The CDR3 as a whole reads CASSPSGLYEQYF.

This clone was detected ten times or more. The observed sequence ends 3 residues before the CDR3 terminus, with the missing tail filled in from the germline J gene. This rearrangement joins TRBV20-1 to TRBJ2-1, with TRBD1 matching 9 bases. The CDR3 runs 11 residues. Germline lookup yields CDR1 DFQATT and CDR2 SNEGSKA (reference sequence). V was clipped by 6 bases and J by 9 bases; unmatched bases: 3. CDR3 DNA, as far as it was read: TGCAGTGCCACAGGGGGCATTGAG. It translates to CSATGGIE. The full CDR3 is CSATGGIEQFF.

At least ten counts were recorded for this clone. Read coverage stops 3 residues before the CDR3 terminus; the germline J gene supplies the remainder. The gene calls are TRBV20-1 and TRBJ2-7, with D perhaps matching TRBD2 (6 bases). CDR3 size: 13 residues. V was pared by 7 bases and J by 2 bases, with 15 bases between. Germline assignment: CDR1 DFQATT and CDR2 SNEGSKA (reference sequence). This CDR3 is CSGSWRAAYEQYF. The sequenced part of the CDR3 DNA is TGCAGTGGTTCCTGGAGGGCCGCCTACGAG.

The table lists this clone with many counts. The read terminates 3 residues before the CDR3 end, so the remaining end is supplied by the germline J gene. V and J are TRBV7-2 and TRBJ1-4; D not certain. With 4 bases removed from V and 8 bases from J, the gap between germline ends came to 14 bases. Germline CDR1 is SGHTA and CDR2 is FQGNSA. This CDR3 comprises 14 residues. The sequenced part of the CDR3 DNA is TGTGCCAGCAGCTCCGGGTCGGATGGGGAAAAA. Encoded protein: CASSSGSDGEK. The CDR3 reads in full as CASSSGSDGEKLFF.

This clone was picked up many times. The read ends 3 residues early relative to the CDR3; the germline J gene fills the gap. This chain joins TRBV15 and TRBJ2-3; 7 bases match TRBD2. V lost 8 bases, J lost 2 bases, and 7 bases stayed unmatched. This CDR3 comprises 14 residues. CDR1 is LNHNV and CDR2 is YYDKDF in the germline V gene (reference sequence). CDR3 bases read: TGTGCCACCCTGCCTAGCGGTACCACAGATACG. Protein sequence: CATLPSGTTDT. The whole CDR3 sequence reads CATLPSGTTDTQYF. Full variable domain (outside the CDR3, taken from reference TRBV15 and TRBJ2-3): DAMVIQNPRYQVTQFGKPVTLSCSQTLNHNVMYWYQQKSSQAPKLLFHYYDKDFNNEADTPDNFQSRRPNTSFCFLDIRSPGLGDTAMYLCATLPSGTTDTQYFGPGTRLTVL.

This clone was found many times. Coverage ceases 3 residues before the CDR3 finishes, and the germline J gene fills in the end. This sequence joins TRBV7-9 and TRBJ1-1; 8 nucleotides match TRBD1. Germline trimming cut 5 bases from V and 4 bases from J; bases unmatched to any gene: 9. In germline, CDR1 is SEHNR, CDR2 FQNEAQ (reference sequence). This CDR3 contains 15 residues. The covered CDR3 bases are TGTGCCAGCAGCAACCTAGGACAGGGTGGCACTGAA. Translated, it gives CASSNLGQGGTE. The full CDR3 reads CASSNLGQGGTEAFF.

At least ten counts were recorded for this clone. CDR3 in amino acids: CASSFGQGEYGYTF. The DNA read from the CDR3 is TGTGCCAGCAGTTTCGGACAGGGGGAGTATGGC. The rearrangement uses TRBV12-3 or TRBV12-4 and TRBJ1-2; 10 nucleotides line up with TRBD1. The CDR3 end is not reached by the read, which stops 3 residues before it; the germline J gene fills it in. V lost 3 bases, J lost 5 bases, and 3 bases stayed unmatched. CDR3 length: 14 residues.

In its sample, this clone was seen many times. The DNA ends 3 residues before the CDR3 does, and the rest of the CDR3 is filled in from the germline J gene. V is TRBV7-9 and J is TRBJ1-4; TRBD1 agrees at 8 bases. Germline CDR1 is SEHNR and CDR2 is FQNEAQ (reference sequence). The CDR3 spans 15 residues. The V and J ends lost 5 bases and 5 bases, in that order; junction bases with no gene match: 7. CDR3 bases read: TGTGCCAGCAGCCCGCGACGACAGGGGAATGAAAAA. Translating it yields CASSPRRQGNEK. The full-length CDR3 reads as CASSPRRQGNEKLFF.

This clone was seen many times. The CDR3 extends 3 residues past the end of the read, so its final part is completed from the germline J gene. The rearrangement uses TRBV4-2 and TRBJ2-6; D might be TRBD2 (6 bases). The CDR3 consists of 19 residues. Germline loops: CDR1 LGHNA, CDR2 YNFKEQ. The V and J ends lost 4 bases and 0 bases respectively, with 19 bases between them. The sequenced part of the CDR3 DNA is TGTGCCAGCAGCCTCCGCCGCGGAGGGGAGAGCTCTGGGGCCAACGTC. Its translation is CASSLRRGGESSGANV. The complete CDR3 sequence is CASSLRRGGESSGANVLTF.

This clone appeared many times. CDR3 protein: CASSIRQGGSYEQYF. The covered CDR3 bases are TGTGCCAGCAGCATAAGACAGGGGGGGTCCTACGAG. J is TRBJ2-7 and V is TRBV7-2; 9 nucleotides match TRBD1. The observed sequence ends 3 residues before the CDR3 terminus, with the missing tail filled in from the germline J gene. The CDR3 is 15 residues long. Germline V gives CDR1 SGHTA, CDR2 FQGNSA. V lost 5 bases and J lost 1; bases outside the gene matches: 6. Together with reference TRBV7-2 and TRBJ2-7, the CDR3 gives the full variable domain: GAGVSQSPSNKVTEKGKDVELRCDPISGHTALYWYRQSLGQGLEFLIYFQGNSAPDKSGLPSDRFSAERTGGSVSTLTIQRTQQEDSAVYLCASSIRQGGSYEQYFGPGTRLTVT.

Remarks on this clone: A read error is possible here, since a much larger clone lies one base away. The read stops 3 residues short of the end of the CDR3; the missing end is completed from the germline J gene. The gene calls are TRBV5-1 and TRBJ2-4, with 10 bases that match TRBD2. J lost 6 bases, V lost 4 bases, and 10 bases had no gene match. This CDR3 has 16 amino acids. Germline values: CDR1 SGHRS, CDR2 YFSETQ. CDR3 sequence reads: CASSPSRTSGINIQYF. The sequenced CDR3 bases are TGCGCCAGCAGCCCTTCCCGGACTAGCGGAATAAACATT.

In this sample, this clone turned up many times. The CDR3 end lies 3 residues beyond the end of the read and is filled in from the germline J gene. This chain joins TRBV9 and TRBJ2-1; TRBD1 matches at 7 bases. In germline, CDR1 is SGDLS, CDR2 YYNGEE. Germline trimming cut 4 bases from V and 4 bases from J; bases unmatched to any gene: 11. The length of the CDR3 is 16 residues. The CDR3 bases that were read are TGTGCCAGCAGCCCGTCGGGGACAGTAACATACAATGAG. Protein sequence: CASSPSGTVTYNE. The entire CDR3 sequence reads CASSPSGTVTYNEQFF.

This clone was observed at least ten times. Read sequence stops 3 residues before the CDR3 end, and the germline J gene provides the missing end. This chain uses TRBV5-4 with TRBJ2-1, with a weak D call TRBD2 (6 bases). The CDR3 covers 14 residues. The V and J ends lost 2 bases and 9 bases respectively, with 15 bases between them. Per the germline V gene, CDR1 is SGHNT and CDR2 is YYREEE (reference sequence). This chain's CDR3 is CASSFLAGQGEQFF. CDR3 bases read: TGTGCCAGCAGCTTCCTGGCGGGGCAAGGTGAG.

This clone was counted many times. The DNA ends 3 residues before the CDR3 does, and the rest of the CDR3 is filled in from the germline J gene. This chain connects TRBV4-2 to TRBJ1-4; D is undetermined. The CDR3 is 16 residues long. V lost 0 bases and J 1 base, leaving 9 bases between the germline ends. The V gene's germline CDR1 is LGHNA and CDR2 YNFKEQ. CDR3 bases read: TGTGCCAGCAGCCAAGAGACGGGGAGAACTAATGAAAAA. Translating it yields CASSQETGRTNEK. In full, the CDR3 is CASSQETGRTNEKLFF.

This clone was counted at least ten times. The missing CDR3 end, 3 residues past where the read stops, is filled in from the germline J gene. The V call is TRBV5-1, the J call TRBJ1-2, with D maybe TRBD1 (5 bases). This CDR3 has 14 residues. The germline gives CDR1 SGHRS, CDR2 YFSETQ. V shed 0 bases and J shed 1 base, with 7 bases lying between them. The sequenced part of the CDR3 DNA is TGCGCCAGCAGCTTGGGACAGAGTAACTATGGC. Protein sequence: CASSLGQSNYG. In full, the CDR3 is CASSLGQSNYGYTF. Using reference TRBV5-1 and TRBJ1-2 for the parts outside the CDR3, the full variable domain is KAGVTQTPRYLIKTRGQQVTLSCSPISGHRSVSWYQQTPGQGLQFLFEYFSETQRNKGNFPGRFSGRQFSNSRSEMNVSTLELGDSALYLCASSLGQSNYGYTFGSGTRLTVV.

There are many counts of this clone. The read is 3 residues too short to cover the CDR3 end, so that end is filled in from the germline J gene. This sequence joins TRBV13 and TRBJ2-2; 8 nucleotides agree with TRBD1. The J segment lost 4 bases and the V segment lost 2 bases, leaving 6 bases of the junction unmatched. From germline, CDR1 is PRHDT and CDR2 FYEKMQ (reference sequence). The CDR3 contains 16 residues. The CDR3 DNA, read in part, is TGTGCCAGCAGCTTACCAAGGACAGGGAGCACCGGGGAG. It is translated as CASSLPRTGSTGE. The CDR3 as a whole reads CASSLPRTGSTGELFF.

This clone was seen at least ten times. The sequence runs out 3 residues before the end of the CDR3; the remainder is reconstructed from the germline J gene. The chain couples TRBV20-1 to TRBJ2-2, with 14 bases fitting TRBD2. The CDR3 length is 19 residues. V lost 1 base, J lost 7 bases, and 14 bases stayed unmatched. Germline V gene lookup returns CDR1 DFQATT and CDR2 SNEGSKA (reference sequence). The CDR3 bases that were read are TGCAGTGCTAGAGTCAAGGGACTAGCGGGAGAACGAGCGCACGGGGAG. Protein product: CSARVKGLAGERAHGE. The full CDR3 reads CSARVKGLAGERAHGELFF.